Shown below are 11 T cell receptor beta chains from a single sample sequenced in a study of post-analysis software for immune sequencing data. Findings and limits, study-wide: Controls had lower frequencies than patients of 4 or 5 TRBV segments, which included TRBV5-6, TRBV5-1 and TRBV20-1.

Their specific antigens are unknown. TCR beta cDNA libraries had unique molecular identifiers. TCRdb processed the PCR reads anew with MiXCR; each CDR3 protein has one entry. The data show hundreds of thousands of distinct CDR3 sequences, approximately 59% seen once. The sample consisted of blood. The receptors were sampled from a girl aged 2 to 9 with multiple sclerosis.

V and J are TRBV6-2 or TRBV6-3 and TRBJ2-5; D is unclear. The CDR3 consists of 13 residues. V dropped 3 bases and J dropped 2 bases, with 7 bases sitting between them. Germline values: CDR1 MNHEY, CDR2 SVGEGT. The CDR3 reads CASSYWSQETQYF. The CDR3 region has the DNA TGTGCCAGCAGTTATTGGTCGCAAGAGACCCAGTACTTC.

The chain links TRBV4-2 to TRBJ1-1; D is possibly TRBD1 (6 bases). This CDR3 has 13 amino acids. In germline, CDR1 is LGHNA, CDR2 YNFKEQ. V was shortened by 7 bases and J by 1 base, with 10 bases between the two germline ends. The CDR3 sequence is CASTLDRNTEAFF. The CDR3 nucleotides read TGTGCCAGCACCTTGGACAGGAACACTGAAGCTTTCTTT.

CDR3 amino acids: CASSPKTISYEQYF. The DNA for the CDR3 is TGTGCCAGCAGCCCTAAGACTATCTCCTACGAGCAGTACTTC. The V and J genes are TRBV7-4 and TRBJ2-7, with D possibly being TRBD2 (5 bases). Trimming pared 5 bases from V and 0 bases from J, leaving 11 bases between. This CDR3 comprises 14 residues. CDR1 is SGHVT and CDR2 is SQSDAQ in the germline V gene. Full variable domain (missing parts from reference TRBV7-4 and TRBJ2-7): GAGVSQSPRYKVAKRGRDVALRCDSISGHVTLYWYRQTLGQGSEVLTYSQSDAQRDKSGRPSGRFSAERPERSVSTLKIQRTEQGDSAVYLCASSPKTISYEQYFGPGTRLTVT.

The CDR3 coding sequence is TGTGCCAGCAGTTTGGGGACTAGCGGGATAGGGCAAGAGACCCAGTACTTC. Translation gives CASSLGTSGIGQETQYF. This chain connects TRBV12-3 or TRBV12-4 to TRBJ2-5; 13 nucleotides agree with TRBD2. Trimming at V came to 3 bases and at J to 2 bases, leaving 6 bases not matched to a gene. The length of the CDR3 is 17 residues.

The chain employs TRBV28 and TRBJ2-1, with D tentatively TRBD2 (5 bases). Looked up from germline, CDR1 is MDHEN and CDR2 is SYDVKM. V lost 4 bases, J lost 0 bases, and 10 bases lay in between. There are 15 residues in the CDR3. The CDR3 nucleotides read TGTGCCAGCAGTTCTATAGAGGGCTCCTACAATGAGCAGTTCTTC. It specifies CASSSIEGSYNEQFF.

This clonotype has only one observation. The chain has TRBV25-1 and TRBJ1-6; 9 bases line up with TRBD1. The length of the CDR3 is 15 residues. V lost 2 bases and J lost 9; bases outside the gene matches: 5. Germline-derived CDR1 and CDR2 are MGHDK and SYGVNS. CDR3 amino acids: CASSEGDRVASPLHF. CDR3 coding DNA: TGTGCCAGCAGTGAAGGGGACAGGGTGGCTTCACCCCTCCACTTT.

Comment on this clonotype: Relative to the germline gene, one junction end is altered; a read error may explain this. The chain joins TRBV12-3 or TRBV12-4 to TRBJ2-7; TRBD1 is a possible D gene (6 bases). The CDR3 loop spans 15 amino acids. CDR3 residues: CASRLQDSASHEQYF. Here the CDR3 DNA reads TGTGCCAGCAGGCTTCAGGACAGTGCCTCCCACGAGCAGTACTTC.

The V call is TRBV6-6, the J call TRBJ1-5, with unresolved D. This CDR3 has 13 residues. V dropped 5 bases and J dropped 5 bases, with 10 bases sitting between them. Germline CDR1 MNHNY, CDR2 SVGAGI (reference sequence). The CDR3 nucleotides are TGTGCCAGCAGTATATCAAAGGATCAGCCCCAGCATTTT. This translates into CASSISKDQPQHF.

The chain combines TRBV7-2 with TRBJ1-2; no definite D call. This CDR3 comprises 14 residues. The germline gives CDR1 SGHTA, CDR2 FQGNSA. V gave up 1 base and J gave up 5 bases, with 11 bases separating them. The CDR3 DNA follows: TGTGCCAGCAGCTTAGAGGCGGCAGAATATGGCTACACCTTC. Translated, it gives CASSLEAAEYGYTF.

In its sample, this clonotype was seen once. The chain uses TRBV5-1 and TRBJ2-1, with a weak D call TRBD2 (5 bases). The CDR3 is 15 amino acids. The V gene lost 4 bases and the J gene lost 6 bases, with 17 bases spanning the gap. Germline V gives CDR1 SGHRS, CDR2 YFSETQ. The CDR3, as DNA: TGCGCCAGCAGCCCCGGGGTCGCCCCGTTCAATGAGCAGTTCTTC. This encodes CASSPGVAPFNEQFF.

The CDR3 sequence: CASSSTLTFTNEQYF. Written as DNA, the CDR3 is TGTGCCAGCAGCTCTACCCTAACCTTTACCAATGAGCAGTACTTC. This chain links TRBV3-1 with TRBJ2-7; D gene ambiguous. Germline V gene lookup returns CDR1 LGHDT and CDR2 YNNKEL (reference sequence). This CDR3 is 15 amino acids long. V lost 5 bases, J lost 7 bases, and 21 bases lay in between.